This TCR beta chain was identified during a study of metastatic and nonmetastatic thyroid tumors. Study outcomes and limitations: Reports indicated that malignant thyroid tumors showed significantly higher TCR beta diversity than benign nodules did, in blood and tumor.

MiXCR reprocessed the PCR reads for TCRdb. The sample carries about 14,000 clones, 20% to 25% recorded once. About this clone itself: Its antigen is not identified.

Patients underwent thyroid surgery, and none had received any treatment before it. The CDR3 consists of 12 residues. Looked up from germline, CDR1 is SEHNR and CDR2 is FQNEAQ (reference sequence). V dropped 4 bases and J dropped 7 bases, with 11 bases sitting between them. The clonotype originates from a female donor with papillary thyroid cancer or a benign thyroid nodule (not recorded which). Some clones in this sample may be carry-over from other donors' samples. The sequenced sample consisted of blood. The chain carries TRBV7-9 and TRBJ2-7; D not resolved. The CDR3 bases are TGTGCCAGCAGCTCTGACATCCCGGAGCAGTACTTC. It specifies CASSSDIPEQYF.